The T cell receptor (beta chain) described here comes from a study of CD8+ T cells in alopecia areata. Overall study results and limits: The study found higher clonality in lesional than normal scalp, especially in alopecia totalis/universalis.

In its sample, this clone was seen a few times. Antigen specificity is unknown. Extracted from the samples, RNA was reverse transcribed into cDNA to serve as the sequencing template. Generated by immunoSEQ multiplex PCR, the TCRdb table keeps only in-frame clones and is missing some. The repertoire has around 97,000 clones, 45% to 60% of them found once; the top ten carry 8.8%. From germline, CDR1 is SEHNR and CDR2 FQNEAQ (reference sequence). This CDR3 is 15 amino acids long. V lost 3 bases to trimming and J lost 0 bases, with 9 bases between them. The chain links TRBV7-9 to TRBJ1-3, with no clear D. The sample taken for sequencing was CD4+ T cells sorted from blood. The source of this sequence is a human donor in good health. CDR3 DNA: TGTGCCAGCAGCTTGCAGGTACCCTCTGGAAACACCATATATTTT. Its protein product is CASSLQVPSGNTIYF.